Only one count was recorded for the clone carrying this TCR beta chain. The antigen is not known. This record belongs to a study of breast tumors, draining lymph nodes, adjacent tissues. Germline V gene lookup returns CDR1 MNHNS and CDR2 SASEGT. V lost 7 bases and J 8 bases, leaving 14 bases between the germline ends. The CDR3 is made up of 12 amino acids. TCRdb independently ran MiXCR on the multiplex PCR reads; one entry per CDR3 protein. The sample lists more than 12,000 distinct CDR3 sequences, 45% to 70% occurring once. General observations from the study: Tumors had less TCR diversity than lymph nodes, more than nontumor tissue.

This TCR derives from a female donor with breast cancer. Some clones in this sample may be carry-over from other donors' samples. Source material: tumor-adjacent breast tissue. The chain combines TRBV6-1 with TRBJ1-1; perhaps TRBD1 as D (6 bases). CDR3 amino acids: CASIPRTEEAFF. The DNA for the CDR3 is TGTGCCAGCATTCCGAGGACAGAAGAAGCTTTCTTT.